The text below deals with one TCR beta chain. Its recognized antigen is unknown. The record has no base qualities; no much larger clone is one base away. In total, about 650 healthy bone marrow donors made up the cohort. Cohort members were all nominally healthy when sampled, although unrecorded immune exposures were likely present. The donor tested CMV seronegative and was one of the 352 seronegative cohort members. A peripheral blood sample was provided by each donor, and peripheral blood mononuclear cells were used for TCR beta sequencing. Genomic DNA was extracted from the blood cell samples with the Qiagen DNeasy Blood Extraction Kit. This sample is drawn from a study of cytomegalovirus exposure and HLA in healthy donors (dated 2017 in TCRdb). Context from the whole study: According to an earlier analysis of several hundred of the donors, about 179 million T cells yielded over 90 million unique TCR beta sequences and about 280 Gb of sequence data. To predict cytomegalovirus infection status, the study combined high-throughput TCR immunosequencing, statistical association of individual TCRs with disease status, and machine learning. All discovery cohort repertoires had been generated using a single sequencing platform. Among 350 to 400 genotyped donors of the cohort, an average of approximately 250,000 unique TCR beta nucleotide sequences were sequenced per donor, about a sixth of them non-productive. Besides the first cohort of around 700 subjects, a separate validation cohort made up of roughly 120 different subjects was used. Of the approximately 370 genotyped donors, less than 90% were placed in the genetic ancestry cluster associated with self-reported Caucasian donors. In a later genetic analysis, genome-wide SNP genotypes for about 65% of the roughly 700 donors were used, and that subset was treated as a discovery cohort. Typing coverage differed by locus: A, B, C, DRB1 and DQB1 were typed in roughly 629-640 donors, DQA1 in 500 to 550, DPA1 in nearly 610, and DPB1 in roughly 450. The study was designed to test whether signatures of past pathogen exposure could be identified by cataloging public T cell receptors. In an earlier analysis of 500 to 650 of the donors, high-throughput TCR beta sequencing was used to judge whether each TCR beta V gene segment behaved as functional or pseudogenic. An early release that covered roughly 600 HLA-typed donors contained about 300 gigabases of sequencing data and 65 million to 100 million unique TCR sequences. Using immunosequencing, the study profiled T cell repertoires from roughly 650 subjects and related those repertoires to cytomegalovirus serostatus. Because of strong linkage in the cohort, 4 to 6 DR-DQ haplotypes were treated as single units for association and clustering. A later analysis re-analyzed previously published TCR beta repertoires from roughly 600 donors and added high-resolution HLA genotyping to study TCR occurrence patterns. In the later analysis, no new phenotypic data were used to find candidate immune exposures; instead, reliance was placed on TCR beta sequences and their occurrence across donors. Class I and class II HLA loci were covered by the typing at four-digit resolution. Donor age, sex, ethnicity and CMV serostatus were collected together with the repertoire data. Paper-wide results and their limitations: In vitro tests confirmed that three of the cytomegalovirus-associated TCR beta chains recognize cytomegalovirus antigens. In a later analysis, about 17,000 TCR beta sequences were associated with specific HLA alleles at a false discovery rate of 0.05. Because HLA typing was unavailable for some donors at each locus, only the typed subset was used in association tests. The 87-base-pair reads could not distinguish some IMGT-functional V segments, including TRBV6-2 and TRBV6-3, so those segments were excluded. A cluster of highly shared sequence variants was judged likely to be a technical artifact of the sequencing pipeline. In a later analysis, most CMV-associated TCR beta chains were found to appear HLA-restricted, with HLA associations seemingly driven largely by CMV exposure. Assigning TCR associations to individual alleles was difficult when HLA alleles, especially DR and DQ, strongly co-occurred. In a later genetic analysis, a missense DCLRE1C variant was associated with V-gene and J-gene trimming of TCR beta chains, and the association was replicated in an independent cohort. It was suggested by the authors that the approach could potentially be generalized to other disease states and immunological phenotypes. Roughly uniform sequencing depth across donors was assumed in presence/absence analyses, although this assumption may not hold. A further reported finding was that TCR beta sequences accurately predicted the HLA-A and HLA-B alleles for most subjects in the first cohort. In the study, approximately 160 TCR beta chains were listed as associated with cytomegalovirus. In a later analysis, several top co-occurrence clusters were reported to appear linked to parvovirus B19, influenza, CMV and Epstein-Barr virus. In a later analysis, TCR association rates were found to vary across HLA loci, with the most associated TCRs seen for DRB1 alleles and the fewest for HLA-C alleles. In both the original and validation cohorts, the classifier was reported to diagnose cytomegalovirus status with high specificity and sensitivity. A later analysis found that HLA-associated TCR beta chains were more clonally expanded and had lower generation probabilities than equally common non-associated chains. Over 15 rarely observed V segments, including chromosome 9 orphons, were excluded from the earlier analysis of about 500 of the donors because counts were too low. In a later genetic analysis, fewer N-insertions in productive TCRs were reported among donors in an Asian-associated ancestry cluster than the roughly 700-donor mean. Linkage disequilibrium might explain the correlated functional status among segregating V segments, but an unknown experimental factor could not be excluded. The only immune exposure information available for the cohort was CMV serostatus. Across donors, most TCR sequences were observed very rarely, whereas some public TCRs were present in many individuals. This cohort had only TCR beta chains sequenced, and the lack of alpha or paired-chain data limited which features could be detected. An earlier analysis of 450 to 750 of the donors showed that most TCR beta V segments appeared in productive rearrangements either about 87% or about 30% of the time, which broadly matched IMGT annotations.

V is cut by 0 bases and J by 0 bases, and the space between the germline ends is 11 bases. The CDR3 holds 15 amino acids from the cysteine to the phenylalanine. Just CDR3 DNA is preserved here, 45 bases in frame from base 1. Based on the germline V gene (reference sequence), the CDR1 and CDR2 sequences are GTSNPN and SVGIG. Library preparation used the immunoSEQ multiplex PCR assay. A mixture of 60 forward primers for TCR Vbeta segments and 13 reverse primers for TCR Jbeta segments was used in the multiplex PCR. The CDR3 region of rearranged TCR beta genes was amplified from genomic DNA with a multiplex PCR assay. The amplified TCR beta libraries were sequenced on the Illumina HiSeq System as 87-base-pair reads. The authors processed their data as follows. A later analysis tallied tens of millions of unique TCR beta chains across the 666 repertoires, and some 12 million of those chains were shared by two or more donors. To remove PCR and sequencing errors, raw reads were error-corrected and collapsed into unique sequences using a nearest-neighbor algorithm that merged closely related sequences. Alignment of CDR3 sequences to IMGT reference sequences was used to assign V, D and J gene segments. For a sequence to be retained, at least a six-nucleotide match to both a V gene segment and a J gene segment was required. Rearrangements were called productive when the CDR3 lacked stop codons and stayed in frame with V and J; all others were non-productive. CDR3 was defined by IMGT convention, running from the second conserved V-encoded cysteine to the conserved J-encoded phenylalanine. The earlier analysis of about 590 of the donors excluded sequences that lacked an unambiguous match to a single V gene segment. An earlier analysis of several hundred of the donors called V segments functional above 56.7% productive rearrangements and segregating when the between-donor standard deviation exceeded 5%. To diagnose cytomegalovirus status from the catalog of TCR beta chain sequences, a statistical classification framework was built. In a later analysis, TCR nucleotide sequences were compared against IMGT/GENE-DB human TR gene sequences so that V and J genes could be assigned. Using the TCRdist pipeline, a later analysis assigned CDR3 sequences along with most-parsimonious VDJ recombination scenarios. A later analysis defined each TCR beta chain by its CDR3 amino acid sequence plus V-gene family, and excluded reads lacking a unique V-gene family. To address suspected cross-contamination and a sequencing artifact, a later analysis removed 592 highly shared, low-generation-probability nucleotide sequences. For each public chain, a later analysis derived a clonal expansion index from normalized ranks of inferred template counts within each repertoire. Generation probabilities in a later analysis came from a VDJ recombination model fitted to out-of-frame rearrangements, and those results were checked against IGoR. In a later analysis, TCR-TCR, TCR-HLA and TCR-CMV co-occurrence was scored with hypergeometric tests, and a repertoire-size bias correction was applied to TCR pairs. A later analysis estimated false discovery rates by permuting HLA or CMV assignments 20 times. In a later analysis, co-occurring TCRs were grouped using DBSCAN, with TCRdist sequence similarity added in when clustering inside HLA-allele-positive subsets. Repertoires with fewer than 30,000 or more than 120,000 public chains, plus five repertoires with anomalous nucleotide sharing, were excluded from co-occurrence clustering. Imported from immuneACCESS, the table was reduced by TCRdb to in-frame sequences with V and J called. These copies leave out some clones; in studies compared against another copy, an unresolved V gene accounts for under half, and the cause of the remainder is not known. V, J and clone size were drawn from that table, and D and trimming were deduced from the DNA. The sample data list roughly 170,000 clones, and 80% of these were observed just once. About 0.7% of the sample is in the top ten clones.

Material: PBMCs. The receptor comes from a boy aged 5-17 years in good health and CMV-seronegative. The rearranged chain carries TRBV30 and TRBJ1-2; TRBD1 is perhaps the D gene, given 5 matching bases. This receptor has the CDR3 CAWSVGRGANYGYTF. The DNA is TGTGCCTGGAGTGTAGGCCGGGGGGCTAACTATGGCTACACCTTC.